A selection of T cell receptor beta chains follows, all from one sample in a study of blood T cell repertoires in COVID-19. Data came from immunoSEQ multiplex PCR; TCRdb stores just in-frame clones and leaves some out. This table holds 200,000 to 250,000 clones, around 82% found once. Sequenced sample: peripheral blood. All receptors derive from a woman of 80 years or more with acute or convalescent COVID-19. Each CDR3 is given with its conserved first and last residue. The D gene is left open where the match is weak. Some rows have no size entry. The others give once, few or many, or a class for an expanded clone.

CDR3: CASSFSGLGASGANVLTF
DNA: TGTGCCAGCAGCTTTTCGGGCTTGGGGGCGTCTGGGGCCAACGTCCTGACTTTC
J: TRBJ2-6
D: NA
V: TRBV7-9
size: NA

CDR3: CASSPVRGSNSPLHF
DNA: TGTGCCAGCTCACCTGTTAGGGGGTCTAATTCACCCCTCCACTTT
J: TRBJ1-6
D: NA
V: TRBV18
size: few

CDR3: CASSRLQGNNEQFF
DNA: TGTGCCAGCAGCCGCCTACAGGGGAACAATGAGCAGTTCTTC
J: TRBJ2-1
D: TRBD1
V: TRBV4-2
size: NA

CDR3: CASSPDRGRFYYGYTF
DNA: TGTGCCAGCAGCCCTGACAGGGGGCGTTTTTACTATGGCTACACCTTC
J: TRBJ1-2
D: TRBD1
V: TRBV28
size: few

CDR3: CASSQGQGLEQYF
DNA: TGCGCCAGCAGCCAAGGACAGGGTTTAGAGCAGTACTTC
J: TRBJ2-7
D: TRBD1
V: TRBV4-3
size: NA

CDR3: CASSQDRGSNQPQHF
DNA: TGTGCCAGCAGCCAAGATCGGGGTTCTAATCAGCCCCAGCATTTT
J: TRBJ1-5
D: NA
V: TRBV4-2
size: NA

CDR3: CASRRQRGTDTQYF
DNA: TGTGCCAGCCGGAGGCAGCGGGGTACAGATACGCAGTATTTT
J: TRBJ2-3
D: TRBD2
V: TRBV6-5
size: NA

CDR3: CASKQGSSINQPQHF
DNA: TGTGCCAGCAAACAGGGTTCGTCCATCAATCAGCCCCAGCATTTT
J: TRBJ1-5
D: NA
V: TRBV19
size: NA

CDR3: CAWSVQDATEAFF
DNA: TGTGCCTGGAGTGTACAGGATGCCACTGAAGCTTTCTTT
J: TRBJ1-1
D: NA
V: TRBV30
size: NA

CDR3: CASSAVNTGELFF
DNA: TGTGCCAGCAGCGCGGTGAACACCGGGGAGCTGTTTTTT
J: TRBJ2-2
D: NA
V: TRBV7-2
size: NA

CDR3: CASSPTGDTTTNEKLFF
DNA: TGTGCCAGTAGTCCAACAGGGGATACCACAACTAATGAAAAACTGTTTTTT
J: TRBJ1-4
D: TRBD1
V: TRBV19
size: NA

CDR3: CASSSPGQSGYTF
DNA: TGTGCCAGCAGTTCCCCGGGACAGTCTGGCTACACCTTC
J: TRBJ1-2
D: TRBD1
V: TRBV12-3/TRBV12-4
size: NA

CDR3: CASSARTPEAFF
DNA: TGTGCCAGCAGCGCTAGGACACCTGAAGCTTTCTTT
J: TRBJ1-1
D: NA
V: TRBV2
size: NA

CDR3: CASTLGQATSPLHF
DNA: TGTGCCAGCACCCTGGGACAGGCTACCTCACCCCTCCACTTT
J: TRBJ1-6
D: TRBD1
V: TRBV2
size: NA

CDR3: CAISQTPRGGDTQYF
DNA: TGTGCCATCAGTCAGACTCCAAGGGGGGGAGATACGCAGTATTTT
J: TRBJ2-3
D: NA
V: TRBV10-3
size: few

CDR3: CASSSYTGELFF
DNA: TGTGCCAGCAGCTCCTACACCGGGGAGCTGTTTTTT
J: TRBJ2-2
D: NA
V: TRBV7-2
size: NA

CDR3: CAITQRGAGRDEQFF
DNA: TGTGCCATCACTCAGCGGGGGGCCGGGCGCGATGAGCAGTTCTTC
J: TRBJ2-1
D: TRBD2
V: TRBV10-3
size: NA

CDR3: CASSIVSGVYNEQFF
DNA: TGCGCCAGCAGTATCGTTAGCGGAGTCTACAATGAGCAGTTCTTC
J: TRBJ2-1
D: NA
V: TRBV5-1
size: NA

CDR3: CAWSVGYRANTEAFF
DNA: TGTGCCTGGAGTGTAGGGTACAGGGCGAACACTGAAGCTTTCTTT
J: TRBJ1-1
D: NA
V: TRBV30
size: NA

CDR3: CASSPPTSVTGANVLTF
DNA: TGTGCCAGCAGCCCCCCAACTAGCGTCACTGGGGCCAACGTCCTGACTTTC
J: TRBJ2-6
D: TRBD2
V: TRBV5-4
size: NA

CDR3: CASSGTGDRNQPQHF
DNA: TGTGCCAGCAGTGGGACGGGGGATCGCAATCAGCCCCAGCATTTT
J: TRBJ1-5
D: NA
V: TRBV2
size: NA

CDR3: CASTGGDRGSADTQYF
DNA: TGTGCCAGCACGGGAGGGGATAGGGGAAGCGCAGATACGCAGTATTTT
J: TRBJ2-3
D: TRBD2
V: TRBV2
size: NA

CDR3: CATRTGRLMNTEAFF
DNA: TGTGCCACCAGGACAGGGAGATTAATGAACACTGAAGCTTTCTTT
J: TRBJ1-1
D: TRBD1
V: TRBV27
size: once

CDR3: CASSQDPRTSGGHSYNEQFF
DNA: TGTGCCAGCAGCCAAGATCCACGGACTAGCGGGGGACACTCCTACAATGAGCAGTTCTTC
J: TRBJ2-1
D: TRBD2
V: TRBV3-1/TRBV3-2
size: NA

CDR3: CASSPSGGYSYNEQFF
DNA: TGTGCCAGCAGCCCTAGCGGGGGGTACTCCTACAATGAGCAGTTCTTC
J: TRBJ2-1
D: TRBD2
V: TRBV7-9
size: NA

CDR3: CASSVPGLAGGLKTQYF
DNA: TGTGCCAGCAGCGTCCCGGGACTAGCGGGGGGGCTGAAGACCCAGTACTTC
J: TRBJ2-5
D: TRBD2
V: TRBV7-9
size: few

CDR3: CASSLGEAGNQPQHF
DNA: TGCGCCAGCAGCTTAGGGGAGGCCGGCAATCAGCCCCAGCATTTT
J: TRBJ1-5
D: NA
V: TRBV5-1
size: NA

CDR3: CASSLDRGDNQPQHF
DNA: TGTGCCAGCAGCCTCGACAGGGGCGATAATCAGCCCCAGCATTTT
J: TRBJ1-5
D: TRBD1
V: TRBV7-2
size: NA

CDR3: CASSFPGQGSTEAFF
DNA: TGCGCCAGCAGCTTCCCGGGACAGGGCAGCACTGAAGCTTTCTTT
J: TRBJ1-1
D: TRBD1
V: TRBV5-1
size: NA

CDR3: CASSPPGGNEQFF
DNA: TGTGCCAGCTCACCACCAGGGGGAAATGAGCAGTTCTTC
J: TRBJ2-1
D: NA
V: TRBV18
size: NA

CDR3: CAWSGARRETQYF
DNA: TGTGCCTGGAGTGGGGCCCGGCGAGAGACCCAGTACTTC
J: TRBJ2-5
D: NA
V: TRBV30
size: NA

CDR3: CASSQAPGQGNSPLHF
DNA: TGTGCCAGCTCGCAGGCTCCGGGACAGGGGAATTCACCCCTCCACTTT
J: TRBJ1-6
D: TRBD1
V: TRBV18
size: once

CDR3: CASSPNLGETQYF
DNA: TGTGCCAGCAGCCCCAACCTCGGGGAGACCCAGTACTTC
J: TRBJ2-5
D: NA
V: TRBV11-3
size: few

CDR3: CAISGLAGTDTQYF
DNA: TGTGCCATCAGCGGACTAGCGGGTACAGATACGCAGTATTTT
J: TRBJ2-3
D: TRBD2
V: TRBV10-3
size: NA

CDR3: CASSPPGLGEAFF
DNA: TGCGCCAGCAGCCCTCCGGGACTTGGTGAAGCTTTCTTT
J: TRBJ1-1
D: NA
V: TRBV5-1
size: few

CDR3: CASSVPQGNTEAFF
DNA: TGTGCCAGCAGCGTACCCCAGGGGAACACTGAAGCTTTCTTT
J: TRBJ1-1
D: NA
V: TRBV5-4
size: few

CDR3: CSVSRLSGTGFLSNQPQHF
DNA: TGCAGTGTTAGTCGGCTATCCGGGACAGGGTTCCTGAGCAATCAGCCCCAGCATTTT
J: TRBJ1-5
D: TRBD1
V: TRBV20-1
size: once

CDR3: CASSLEGRVNEQYF
DNA: TGTGCCAGCAGCTTAGAAGGCAGGGTCAACGAGCAGTACTTC
J: TRBJ2-7
D: NA
V: TRBV7-9
size: NA

CDR3: CASSYLAGGQETQYF
DNA: TGTGCCAGCAGTTATCTAGCGGGGGGCCAAGAGACCCAGTACTTC
J: TRBJ2-5
D: TRBD2
V: TRBV6-2/TRBV6-3
size: few

CDR3: CASSEVLSGGGNEQFF
DNA: TGTGCCAGCAGTGAAGTTCTGAGCGGGGGGGGTAATGAGCAGTTCTTC
J: TRBJ2-1
D: TRBD2
V: TRBV6-1
size: NA